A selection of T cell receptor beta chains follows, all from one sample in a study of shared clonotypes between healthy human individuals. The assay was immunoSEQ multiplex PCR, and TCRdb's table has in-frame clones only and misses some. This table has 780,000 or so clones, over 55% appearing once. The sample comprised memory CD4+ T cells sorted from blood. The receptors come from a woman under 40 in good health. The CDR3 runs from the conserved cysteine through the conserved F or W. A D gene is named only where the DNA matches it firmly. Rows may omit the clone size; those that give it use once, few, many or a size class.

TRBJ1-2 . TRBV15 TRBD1 TGTGCCACCAGCAGAGGACAGGGATATGGCTACACCTTC CATSRGQGYGYTF
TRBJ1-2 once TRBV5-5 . TGTGCCAGCCACCGCCTCGGGGCACCTAACTATGGCTACACCTTC CASHRLGAPNYGYTF
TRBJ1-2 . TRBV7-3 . TGTGCCAGCAGCCAACGTAACTATGGCTACACCTTC CASSQRNYGYTF
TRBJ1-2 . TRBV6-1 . TGTGCCAGCAGTGAAGCTGGGGTTTTTGAAGGCTACACCTTC CASSEAGVFEGYTF
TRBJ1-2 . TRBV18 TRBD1 TGTGCCAGCTCACCAACCGGGACAGGGGTTGGCTACACCTTC CASSPTGTGVGYTF
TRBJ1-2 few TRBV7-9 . TGTGCCAGCAGCAAGACAGCTTCTTTCTATGGCTACACCTTC CASSKTASFYGYTF
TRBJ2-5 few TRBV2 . TGTGCCAGCAGTGAAGCGCAGGAAGAGACCCAGTACTTC CASSEAQEETQYF
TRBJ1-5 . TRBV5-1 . TGCGCCAGCAGGATGGGGGAGAATCAGCCCCAGCATTTT CASRMGENQPQHF
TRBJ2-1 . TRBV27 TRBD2 TGTGCCAGCAGATACTTCGGCGGGAGCAATGAGCAGTTCTTC CASRYFGGSNEQFF
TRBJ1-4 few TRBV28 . TGTGCCACCCGGGCACCTACGGGAATTAATGAAAAACTGTTTTTT CATRAPTGINEKLFF
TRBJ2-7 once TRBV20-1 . TGCAGTGCTAGAGGCCTAGAGGAGCAGTACTTC CSARGLEEQYF
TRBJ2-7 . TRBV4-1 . TGCGCCAGCAGCCAAGCCACTGGACAGAACTACGAGCAGTACTTC CASSQATGQNYEQYF
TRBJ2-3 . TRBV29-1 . TGCAGCGTTGAGGCCGGAGGCACAGATACGCAGTATTTT CSVEAGGTDTQYF
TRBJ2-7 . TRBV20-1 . TGCAGTGGACGCTCCCCTCTCGAGCAGTACTTC CSGRSPLEQYF
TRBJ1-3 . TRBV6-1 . TGTGCCAGCAGTGAAGCGGGGGCCGGGGGATCTGGAAACACCATATATTTT CASSEAGAGGSGNTIYF
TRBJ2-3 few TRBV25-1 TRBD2 TGTGCCAGCGGGGGAGGGACAGATACGCAGTATTTT CASGGGTDTQYF
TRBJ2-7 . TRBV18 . TGTGCCAGCTCACCACGCGGGGACTCCTACGAGCAGTACTTC CASSPRGDSYEQYF
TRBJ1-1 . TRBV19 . TGTGCCAGTAGTATAACAGGGTCGAAGGCTGAAGCTTTCTTT CASSITGSKAEAFF
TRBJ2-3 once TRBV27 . TGTGCCAGCATCGAAAGGGGCAGCACAGATACGCAGTATTTT CASIERGSTDTQYF
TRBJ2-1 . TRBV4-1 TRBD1 TGCGCCAGCAGAGGGACAGAGCTAAACAATGAGCAGTTCTTC CASRGTELNNEQFF
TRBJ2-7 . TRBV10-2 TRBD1 TGCGCCAGCAATCCACCCGGGACAGGGGGCCACGAGCAGTACTTC CASNPPGTGGHEQYF
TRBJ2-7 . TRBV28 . TGTGCCACCGTAGACAGGAACTCCTACGAGCAGTACTTC CATVDRNSYEQYF
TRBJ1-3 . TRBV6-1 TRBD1 TGTGCCAGCAGGATACAGGGGGCTGGAAACACCATATATTTT CASRIQGAGNTIYF
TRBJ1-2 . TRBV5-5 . TGTGCCAGCAGCTTGAGGGGGGCAAAAGGCTACACCTTC CASSLRGAKGYTF
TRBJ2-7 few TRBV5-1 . TGCGCCAGCAGCTTTCAGGGTTCCTACGAGCAGTACTTC CASSFQGSYEQYF
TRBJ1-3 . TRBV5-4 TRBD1 TGTGCCAGCAGCCCAGGGACAGGGAGAGGCAGAAACACCATATATTTT CASSPGTGRGRNTIYF
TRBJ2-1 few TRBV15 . TGTGCCACCAGCAGGGAGGCGCTCTTCGGGTACAATGAGCAGTTCTTC CATSREALFGYNEQFF
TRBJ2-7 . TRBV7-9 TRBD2 TGTGCCAGCAGCTCCACTCCGGGACTAGCGGTTGACGAGCAGTACTTC CASSSTPGLAVDEQYF
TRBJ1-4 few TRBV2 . TGTGCCAGCAGTGAAATCTACAGTGACGCCGGAAAACTGTTTTTT CASSEIYSDAGKLFF
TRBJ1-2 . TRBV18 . TGTGCCAGCTCACTCTCCGGTTGGGGGCCAGACGGCTACACCTTC CASSLSGWGPDGYTF
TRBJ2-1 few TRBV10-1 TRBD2 TGCGCCAGCAGTGCCACGACTAGCGGATCCTACAATGAGCAGTTCTTC CASSATTSGSYNEQFF
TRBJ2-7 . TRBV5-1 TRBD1 TGCGCCAGCAGCCTGTGGACAGGGACAGGATCGACTATTTCCAACGAGCAGTACTTC CASSLWTGTGSTISNEQYF
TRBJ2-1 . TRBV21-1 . TGTGCCAGCAGCAAACGGGACAGGGGCTTCAGCTCCTACAATGAGCAGTTCTTC CASSKRDRGFSSYNEQFF
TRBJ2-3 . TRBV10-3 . TGTGCCATCAGTGAGGGACAGAGCACAGATACGCAGTATTTT CAISEGQSTDTQYF
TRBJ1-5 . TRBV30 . TGTGCCTGGAGTAAAGGGATCGGGCGCAATCAGCCCCAGCATTTT CAWSKGIGRNQPQHF
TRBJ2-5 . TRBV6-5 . TGTGCCAGCAGTTCGAATCCGGGCCGCCGGGAGACCCAGTACTTC CASSSNPGRRETQYF
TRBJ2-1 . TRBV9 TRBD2 TGTGCCAGCAGCCCAGGGTCGGGAGGGGTCAATGAGCAGTTCTTC CASSPGSGGVNEQFF
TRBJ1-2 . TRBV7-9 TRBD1 TGTGCCAGCAGCTTAAACAGGGGGACCTATGGCTACACCTTC CASSLNRGTYGYTF
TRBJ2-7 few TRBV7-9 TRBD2 TGTGCCAGCAGCCCAACTGGACTAGCGGGAGTTTCCGAGCAGTACTTC CASSPTGLAGVSEQYF
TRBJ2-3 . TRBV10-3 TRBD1 TGTGCCATCAGTGACGGACAGGGAATGGCAGATACGCAGTATTTT CAISDGQGMADTQYF
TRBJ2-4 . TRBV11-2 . TGTGCCAGCAGCTCGATCCTACAGGGTGGGGGGACTATTCAGTACTTC CASSSILQGGGTIQYF
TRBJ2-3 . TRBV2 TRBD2 TGTGCCAGCAGGGCGGGAGGGCTAAGAGATACGCAGTATTTT CASRAGGLRDTQYF
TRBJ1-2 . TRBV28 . TGTGCCAGCAGTTTGCCAGCGGGGGCTGGCTACACCTTC CASSLPAGAGYTF
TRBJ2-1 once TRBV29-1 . TGCAGCGTTGGGTCGGGAGAGGACAATGAGCAGTTCTTC CSVGSGEDNEQFF
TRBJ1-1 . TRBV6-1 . . CASILAVNTEAFF
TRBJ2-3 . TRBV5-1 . TGCGCCAGCAGCTCCCCGGTGTGGGCAGATACGCAGTATTTT CASSSPVWADTQYF
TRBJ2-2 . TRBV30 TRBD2 TGTGCCTGCGTCAGTACCGGACTAGCGGGCACCGGGGAGCTGTTTTTT CACVSTGLAGTGELFF
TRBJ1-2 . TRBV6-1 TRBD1 TGTGCCAGCAGTGAAGCGCAGGTCCGGGTCAGGGGGCCTCGCTACACCTTC CASSEAQVRVRGPRYTF